The rows below give T cell receptor delta chains drawn from one sample of a study of gamma-delta T cells after stem cell transplantation. TCRdb re-processed the RT-PCR reads using CATT. This table has about 2,600 delta-chain clones, roughly 21% appearing once. Specimen: gamma-delta T cells. These receptors all come from a human donor. It is not recorded whose cells these are; they may come from a transplant donor. CDR3s include the opening cysteine and the closing phenylalanine or tryptophan. Fields, in order: CDR3 protein, CDR3 DNA, V gene, D gene, clone size, J gene. A D gene is named only where the DNA matches it firmly. Clone size appears in some rows only: once, few, many, or a class for an expanded clone.

CDR3 protein: CACDTVRGIQLEYTDKLIF
CDR3 DNA: TGTGCCTGTGACACAGTCCGGGGGATACAATTAGAGTACACCGATAAACTCATCTTT
V gene: TRDV2
D gene: TRDD3
clone size: medium-sized
J gene: TRDJ1

CDR3 protein: CACDTLLLGATYTDKLIF
CDR3 DNA: TGTGCCTGTGACACTCTTCTACTGGGGGCGACCTACACCGATAAACTCATCTTT
V gene: TRDV2
D gene: TRDD3
clone size: .
J gene: TRDJ1

CDR3 protein: CACDSMGDSSWDTRQMFF
CDR3 DNA: TGTGCCTGTGACTCAATGGGGGATAGTTCCTGGGACACCCGACAGATGTTTTTC
V gene: TRDV2
D gene: TRDD3
clone size: medium-sized
J gene: TRDJ3

CDR3 protein: CACDPIGVTDKLIF
CDR3 DNA: TGTGCCTGTGACCCGATTGGGGTCACCGATAAACTCATCTTT
V gene: TRDV2
D gene: .
clone size: medium-sized
J gene: TRDJ1

CDR3 protein: CACDTTGQLGGSSWDTRQMFF
CDR3 DNA: TGTGCCTGTGACACCACCGGCCAGCTGGGGGGTAGCTCCTGGGACACCCGACAGATGTTTTTC
V gene: TRDV2
D gene: TRDD3
clone size: medium-sized
J gene: TRDJ3

CDR3 protein: CACDPVLGDSRTDKLIF
CDR3 DNA: TGTGCCTGTGACCCCGTACTGGGGGACTCGAGGACGGATAAACTCATCTTT
V gene: TRDV2
D gene: TRDD3
clone size: once
J gene: TRDJ1

CDR3 protein: CACDTVLGDRVWTDKLIF
CDR3 DNA: TGTGCCTGTGACACCGTACTGGGGGATAGAGTTTGGACCGATAAACTCATCTTT
V gene: TRDV2
D gene: TRDD3
clone size: medium-sized
J gene: TRDJ1

CDR3 protein: CACDTVVELGGNTWDTRQMFF
CDR3 DNA: TGTGCCTGTGACACGGTAGTCGAACTGGGGGGCAACACCTGGGACACCCGACAGATGTTTTTC
V gene: TRDV2
D gene: TRDD3
clone size: medium-sized
J gene: TRDJ3

CDR3 protein: CACDPLDRTGGPTYTDKLIF
CDR3 DNA: TGTGCCTGTGACCCCTTGGACCGTACTGGGGGACCTACGTACACCGATAAACTCATCTTT
V gene: TRDV2
D gene: TRDD3
clone size: medium-sized
J gene: TRDJ1

CDR3 protein: CACDAVYDWGAYTDKLIF
CDR3 DNA: TGTGCCTGTGACGCCGTTTACGACTGGGGAGCGTACACCGATAAACTCATCTTT
V gene: TRDV2
D gene: TRDD3
clone size: medium-sized
J gene: TRDJ1

CDR3 protein: CACDTAAGGYASSSWDTRQMFF
CDR3 DNA: TGTGCCTGTGACACCGCGGCTGGGGGATACGCCTCAAGCTCCTGGGACACCCGACAGATGTTTTTC
V gene: TRDV2
D gene: TRDD3
clone size: medium-sized
J gene: TRDJ3

CDR3 protein: CACDIVLPGLGDTLQYTDKLIF
CDR3 DNA: TGTGCCTGTGACATTGTCCTTCCTGGTCTGGGGGATACGCTTCAGTACACCGATAAACTCATCTTT
V gene: TRDV2
D gene: TRDD3
clone size: .
J gene: TRDJ1

CDR3 protein: CACDTVGTGVSPYTDKLIF
CDR3 DNA: TGTGCCTGTGACACCGTAGGAACTGGGGTGTCCCCTTACACCGATAAACTCATCTTT
V gene: TRDV2
D gene: TRDD3
clone size: medium-sized
J gene: TRDJ1

CDR3 protein: CACDGATGGSSSWDTRQMFF
CDR3 DNA: TGTGCCTGTGATGGAGCTACTGGGGGGTCAAGCTCCTGGGACACCCGACAGATGTTTTTC
V gene: TRDV2
D gene: TRDD3
clone size: .
J gene: TRDJ3

CDR3 protein: CALGELYARGDPNLYTDKLIF
CDR3 DNA: TGTGCTCTTGGGGAACTATACGCGCGGGGGGACCCTAATTTGTACACCGATAAACTCATCTTT
V gene: TRDV1
D gene: .
clone size: medium-sized
J gene: TRDJ1

CDR3 protein: CACDILTGGYIDTDKLIF
CDR3 DNA: TGTGCCTGTGACATCCTCACTGGGGGATACATAGACACCGATAAACTCATCTTT
V gene: TRDV2
D gene: TRDD3
clone size: medium-sized
J gene: TRDJ1

CDR3 protein: CALGEPQSLGDSKTDKLIF
CDR3 DNA: TGTGCTCTTGGGGAGCCACAAAGTCTGGGGGATAGTAAGACCGATAAACTCATCTTT
V gene: TRDV1
D gene: TRDD3
clone size: medium-sized
J gene: TRDJ1

CDR3 protein: CACDTVGGYTDKLIF
CDR3 DNA: TGTGCCTGTGACACCGTGGGGGGATACACCGATAAACTCATCTTT
V gene: TRDV2
D gene: TRDD3
clone size: medium-sized
J gene: TRDJ1

CDR3 protein: CACDTLTWGSNTDKLIF
CDR3 DNA: TGTGCCTGTGACACACTAACGTGGGGGTCAAACACCGATAAACTCATCTTT
V gene: TRDV2
D gene: .
clone size: medium-sized
J gene: TRDJ1

CDR3 protein: CACDTAGVGTDKLIF
CDR3 DNA: TGTGCCTGTGACACCGCCGGGGTCGGTACCGATAAACTCATCTTT
V gene: TRDV2
D gene: .
clone size: medium-sized
J gene: TRDJ1

CDR3 protein: CACDTVASRKLLGAGLIF
CDR3 DNA: TGTGCCTGTGACACCGTGGCTTCGCGGAAGCTACTGGGCGCGGGACTCATCTTT
V gene: TRDV2
D gene: .
clone size: large
J gene: TRDJ1

CDR3 protein: CACDAILGDTAYTDKLIF
CDR3 DNA: TGTGCCTGTGACGCTATACTGGGGGATACGGCGTACACCGATAAACTCATCTTT
V gene: TRDV2
D gene: TRDD3
clone size: medium-sized
J gene: TRDJ1

CDR3 protein: CACDVVGGSDKLIF
CDR3 DNA: TGTGCCTGTGACGTTGTGGGGGGTAGCGATAAACTCATCTTT
V gene: TRDV2
D gene: .
clone size: medium-sized
J gene: TRDJ1

CDR3 protein: CACDTIELGARRIDKLIF
CDR3 DNA: TGTGCCTGTGACACTATTGAGCTGGGGGCCCGGAGGATCGATAAACTCATCTTT
V gene: TRDV2
D gene: TRDD3
clone size: .
J gene: TRDJ1

CDR3 protein: CACDPWGTATAQLFF
CDR3 DNA: TGTGCCTGTGACCCCTGGGGGACTGCGACAGCACAACTCTTCTTT
V gene: TRDV2
D gene: TRDD3
clone size: large
J gene: TRDJ2

CDR3 protein: CACDPLGQRGGHPDKLIF
CDR3 DNA: TGTGCCTGTGACCCCCTCGGCCAAAGAGGGGGACACCCCGATAAACTCATCTTT
V gene: TRDV2
D gene: .
clone size: medium-sized
J gene: TRDJ1

CDR3 protein: CACDTLGPPLLGDTLQYTDKLIF
CDR3 DNA: TGTGCCTGTGACACCCTCGGGCCCCCCTTACTGGGGGATACGCTTCAGTACACCGATAAACTCATCTTT
V gene: TRDV2
D gene: TRDD3
clone size: hyperexpanded
J gene: TRDJ1

CDR3 protein: CACDTVGYTGGYGVGNKLIF
CDR3 DNA: TGTGCCTGTGACACGGTGGGCTATACTGGGGGATACGGGGTCGGAAATAAACTCATCTTT
V gene: TRDV2
D gene: TRDD3
clone size: .
J gene: TRDJ1

CDR3 protein: CACDSVLGDTQFDKLIF
CDR3 DNA: TGTGCCTGTGACTCAGTACTGGGGGATACTCAATTCGATAAACTCATCTTT
V gene: TRDV2
D gene: TRDD3
clone size: medium-sized
J gene: TRDJ1

CDR3 protein: CACDTVWRDGDTDKLIF
CDR3 DNA: TGTGCCTGTGACACCGTTTGGCGTGATGGGGACACCGATAAACTCATCTTT
V gene: TRDV2
D gene: .
clone size: few
J gene: TRDJ1

CDR3 protein: CACDTLSSTGGSTDKLIF
CDR3 DNA: TGTGCCTGTGACACCCTGAGTAGTACTGGGGGATCAACCGATAAACTCATCTTT
V gene: TRDV2
D gene: TRDD3
clone size: medium-sized
J gene: TRDJ1

CDR3 protein: CACSILGDTIATDKLIF
CDR3 DNA: TGTGCCTGTTCTATACTGGGGGATACAATAGCCACCGATAAACTCATCTTT
V gene: TRDV2
D gene: TRDD3
clone size: medium-sized
J gene: TRDJ1

CDR3 protein: CACDTVKLSTGGQYTDKLIF
CDR3 DNA: TGTGCCTGTGACACCGTGAAGCTCAGTACTGGGGGACAGTACACCGATAAACTCATCTTT
V gene: TRDV2
D gene: TRDD3
clone size: medium-sized
J gene: TRDJ1